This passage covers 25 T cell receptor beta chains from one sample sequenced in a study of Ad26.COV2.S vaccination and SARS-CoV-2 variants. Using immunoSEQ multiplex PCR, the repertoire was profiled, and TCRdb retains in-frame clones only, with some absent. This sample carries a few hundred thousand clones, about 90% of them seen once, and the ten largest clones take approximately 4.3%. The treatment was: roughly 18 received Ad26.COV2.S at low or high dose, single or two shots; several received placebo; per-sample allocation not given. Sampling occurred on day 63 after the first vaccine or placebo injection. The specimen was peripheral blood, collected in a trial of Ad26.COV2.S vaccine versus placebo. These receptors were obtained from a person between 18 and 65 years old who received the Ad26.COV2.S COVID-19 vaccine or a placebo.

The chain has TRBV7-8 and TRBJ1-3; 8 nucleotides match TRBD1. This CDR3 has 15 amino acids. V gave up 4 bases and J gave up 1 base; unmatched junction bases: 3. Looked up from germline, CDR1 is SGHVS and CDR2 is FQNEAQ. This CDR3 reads CASSSDRGSGNTIYF. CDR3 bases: TGTGCCAGCAGCTCTGACAGGGGATCTGGAAACACCATATATTTT.

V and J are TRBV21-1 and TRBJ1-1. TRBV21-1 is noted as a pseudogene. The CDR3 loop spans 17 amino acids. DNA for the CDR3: TGTGCCAGCAGCGGCAGCACGGGTCATAAACCGAACACTGAAGCTTTCTTT. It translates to CASSGSTGHKPNTEAFF.

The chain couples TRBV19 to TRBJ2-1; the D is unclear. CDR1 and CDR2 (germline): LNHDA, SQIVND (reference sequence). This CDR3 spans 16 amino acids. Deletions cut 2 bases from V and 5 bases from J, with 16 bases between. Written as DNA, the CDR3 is TGTGCCAGTAGTATAAATGGGCCCCCTCTCCACAATGAGCAGTTCTTC. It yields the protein CASSINGPPLHNEQFF.

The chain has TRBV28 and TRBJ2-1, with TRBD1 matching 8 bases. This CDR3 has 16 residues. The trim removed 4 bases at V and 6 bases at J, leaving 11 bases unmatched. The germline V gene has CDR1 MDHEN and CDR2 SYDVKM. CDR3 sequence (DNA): TGTGCCAGCAGTTCCGCAGGGGGCGAGGTCGCCAATGAGCAGTTCTTC. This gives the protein CASSSAGGEVANEQFF.

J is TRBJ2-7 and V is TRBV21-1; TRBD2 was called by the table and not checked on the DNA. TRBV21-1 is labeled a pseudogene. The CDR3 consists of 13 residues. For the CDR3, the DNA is TGTGCCAGCACCGCGAGAAGGGAGGTCGAGCAGTACTTC. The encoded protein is CASTARREVEQYF.

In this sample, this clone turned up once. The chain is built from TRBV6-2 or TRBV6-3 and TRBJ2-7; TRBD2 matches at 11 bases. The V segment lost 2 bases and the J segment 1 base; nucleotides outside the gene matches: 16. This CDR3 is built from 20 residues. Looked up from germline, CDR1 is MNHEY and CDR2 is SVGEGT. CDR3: CASSYKTSGTIARYSYEQYF. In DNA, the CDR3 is TGTGCCAGCAGTTACAAGACTAGCGGGACAATCGCGAGGTATTCCTACGAGCAGTACTTC.

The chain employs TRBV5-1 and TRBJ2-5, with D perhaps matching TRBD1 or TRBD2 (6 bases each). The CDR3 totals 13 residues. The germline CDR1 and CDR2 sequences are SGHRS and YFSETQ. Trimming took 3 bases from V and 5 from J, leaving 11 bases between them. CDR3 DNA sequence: TGCGCCAGCAGCTATCAAGGGGGGGAGACCCAGTACTTC. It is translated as CASSYQGGETQYF.

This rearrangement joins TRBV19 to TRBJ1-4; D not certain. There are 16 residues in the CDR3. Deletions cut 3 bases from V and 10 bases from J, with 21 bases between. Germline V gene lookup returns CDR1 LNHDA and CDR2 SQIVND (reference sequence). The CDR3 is CASSMVLGSGSGKLFF. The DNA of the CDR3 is TGTGCCAGTAGTATGGTCTTAGGCTCGGGTTCAGGAAAACTGTTTTTT.

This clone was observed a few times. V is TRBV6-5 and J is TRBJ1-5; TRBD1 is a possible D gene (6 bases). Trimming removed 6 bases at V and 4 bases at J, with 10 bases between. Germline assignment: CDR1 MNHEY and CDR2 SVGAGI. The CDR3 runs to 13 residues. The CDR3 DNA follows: TGTGCCAGCAGGCGGGACACAAATCAGCCCCAGCATTTT. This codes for CASRRDTNQPQHF.

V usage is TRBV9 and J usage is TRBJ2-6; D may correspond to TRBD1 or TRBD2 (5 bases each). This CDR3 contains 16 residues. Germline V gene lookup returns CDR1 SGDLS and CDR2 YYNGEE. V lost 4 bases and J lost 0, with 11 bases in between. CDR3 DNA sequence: TGTGCCAGCAGCTCCCGGGGCCTCTCTGGGGCCAACGTCCTGACTTTC. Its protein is CASSSRGLSGANVLTF.

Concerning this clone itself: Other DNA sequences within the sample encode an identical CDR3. Here the CDR3 reads CASSKYNEQFF. The DNA for the CDR3 is TGTGCCAGTAGCAAATACAATGAGCAGTTCTTC. The chain combines TRBV19 with TRBJ2-1; D is ambiguous. CDR1 is LNHDA and CDR2 is SQIVND in the germline V gene (reference sequence). The CDR3 consists of 11 residues. Trimming left V 6 bases short and J 4 bases short, with 4 bases between.

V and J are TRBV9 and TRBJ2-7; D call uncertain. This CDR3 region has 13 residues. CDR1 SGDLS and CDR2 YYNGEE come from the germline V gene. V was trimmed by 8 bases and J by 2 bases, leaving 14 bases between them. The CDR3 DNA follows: TGTGCCAGTAGCCGGGCCCCCCCCTACGAGCAGTACTTC. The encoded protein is CASSRAPPYEQYF.

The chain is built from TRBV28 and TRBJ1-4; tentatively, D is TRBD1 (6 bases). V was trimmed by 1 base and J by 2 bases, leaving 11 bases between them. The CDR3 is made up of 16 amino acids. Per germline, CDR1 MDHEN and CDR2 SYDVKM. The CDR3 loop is CASSLFGGGTNEKLFF. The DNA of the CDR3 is TGTGCCAGCAGTTTATTTGGAGGGGGGACTAATGAAAAACTGTTTTTT. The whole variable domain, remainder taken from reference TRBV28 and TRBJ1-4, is DVKVTQSSRYLVKRTGEKVFLECVQDMDHENMFWYRQDPGLGLRLIYFSYDVKMKEKGDIPEGYSVSREKKERFSLILESASTNQTSMYLCASSLFGGGTNEKLFFGSGTQLSVL.

CDR3 DNA sequence: TGTGCCAGCAGCTTCGGGACTCCATCCTACGAGCAGTACTTC. This sequence encodes CASSFGTPSYEQYF. The chain is built from TRBV11-2 and TRBJ2-7; D is perhaps TRBD2 (6 bases). There are 14 residues in the CDR3. In germline, CDR1 is SGHAT, CDR2 FQNNGV. V dropped 3 bases and J dropped 1 base, with 10 bases sitting between them.

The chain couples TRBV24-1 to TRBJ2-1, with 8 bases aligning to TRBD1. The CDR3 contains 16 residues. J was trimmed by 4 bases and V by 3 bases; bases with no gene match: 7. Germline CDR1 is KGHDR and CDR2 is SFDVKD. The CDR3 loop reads CATSDPTGGPYNEQFF. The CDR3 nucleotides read TGTGCCACCAGTGATCCTACAGGGGGACCTTACAATGAGCAGTTCTTC.

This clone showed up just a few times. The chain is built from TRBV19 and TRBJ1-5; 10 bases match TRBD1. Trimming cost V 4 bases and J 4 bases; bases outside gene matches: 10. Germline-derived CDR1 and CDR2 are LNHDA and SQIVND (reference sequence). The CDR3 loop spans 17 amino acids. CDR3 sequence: CASSTRTGGKGNQPQHF. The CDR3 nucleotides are TGTGCCAGTAGTACTCGGACAGGGGGGAAGGGGAATCAGCCCCAGCATTTT.

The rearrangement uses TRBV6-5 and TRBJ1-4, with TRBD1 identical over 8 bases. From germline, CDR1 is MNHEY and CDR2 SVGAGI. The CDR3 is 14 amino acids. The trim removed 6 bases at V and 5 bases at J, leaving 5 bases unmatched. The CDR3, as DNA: TGTGCCAGCAGGACAGACAGGGGAAATGAAAAACTGTTTTTT. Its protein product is CASRTDRGNEKLFF.

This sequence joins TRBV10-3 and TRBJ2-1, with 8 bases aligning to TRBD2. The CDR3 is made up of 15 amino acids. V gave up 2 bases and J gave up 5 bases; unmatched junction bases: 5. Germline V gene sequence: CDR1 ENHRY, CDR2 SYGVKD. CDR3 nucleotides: TGTGCCATCAGTGAGGAGCGGGAGCTGGACAATGAGCAGTTCTTC. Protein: CAISEERELDNEQFF.

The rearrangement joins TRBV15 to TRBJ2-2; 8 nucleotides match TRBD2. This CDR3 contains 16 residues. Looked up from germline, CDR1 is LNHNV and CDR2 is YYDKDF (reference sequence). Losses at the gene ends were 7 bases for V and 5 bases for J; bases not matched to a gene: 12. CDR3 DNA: TGTGCCACCAAAGGGACTAGGGAAAATAGAACCGGGGAGCTGTTTTTT. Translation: CATKGTRENRTGELFF.

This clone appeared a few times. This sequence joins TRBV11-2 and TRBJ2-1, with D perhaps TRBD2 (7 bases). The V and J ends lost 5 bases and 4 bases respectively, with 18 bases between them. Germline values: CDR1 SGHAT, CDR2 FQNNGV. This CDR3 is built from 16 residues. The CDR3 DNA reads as TGTGCCAGCAGCCCAGGGAGGGGGACCCCTTACAATGAGCAGTTCTTC. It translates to CASSPGRGTPYNEQFF.

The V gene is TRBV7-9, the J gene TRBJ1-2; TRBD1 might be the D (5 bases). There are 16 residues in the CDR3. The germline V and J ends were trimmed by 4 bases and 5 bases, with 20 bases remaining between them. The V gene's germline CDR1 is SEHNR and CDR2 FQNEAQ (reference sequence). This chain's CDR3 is CASSSPTGGGEYGYTF. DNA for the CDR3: TGTGCCAGCAGCTCACCGACGGGGGGTGGAGAATATGGCTACACCTTC.

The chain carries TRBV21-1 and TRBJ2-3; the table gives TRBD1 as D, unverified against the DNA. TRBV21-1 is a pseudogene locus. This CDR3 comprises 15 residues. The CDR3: CASSEQPINTDTQYF. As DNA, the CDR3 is TGTGCCAGCAGCGAACAACCCATCAACACAGATACGCAGTATTTT.

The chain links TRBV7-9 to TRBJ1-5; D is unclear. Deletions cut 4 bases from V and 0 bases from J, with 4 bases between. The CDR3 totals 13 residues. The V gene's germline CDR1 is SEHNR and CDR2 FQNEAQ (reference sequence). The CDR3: CASSSNSNQPQHF. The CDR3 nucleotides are TGTGCCAGCAGCTCAAATAGCAATCAGCCCCAGCATTTT.

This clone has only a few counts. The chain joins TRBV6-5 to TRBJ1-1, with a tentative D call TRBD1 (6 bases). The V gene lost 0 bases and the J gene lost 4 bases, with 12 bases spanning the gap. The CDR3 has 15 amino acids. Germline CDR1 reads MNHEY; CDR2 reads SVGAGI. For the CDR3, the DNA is TGTGCCAGCAGTTACTCAGGGGGGGTGGGCACTGAAGCTTTCTTT. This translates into CASSYSGGVGTEAFF.

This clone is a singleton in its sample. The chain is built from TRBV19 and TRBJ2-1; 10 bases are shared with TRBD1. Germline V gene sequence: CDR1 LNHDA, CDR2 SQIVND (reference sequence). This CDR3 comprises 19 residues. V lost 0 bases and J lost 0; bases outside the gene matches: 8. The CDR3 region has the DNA TGTGCCAGTAGTATAGAGGCCGGGACAGGGGCAAGCTCCTACAATGAGCAGTTCTTC. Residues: CASSIEAGTGASSYNEQFF.